Sequencing of this TCR beta chain was carried out in a study of identical twins (dated by TCRdb to about 2016). With respect to the entire study: To test whether fetal clonotypes persist, this study deep-sequenced TCR alpha and beta repertoires from monozygotic twins, from unrelated adults of various ages, and from cord blood. To rule out contamination, replicate twin experiments were performed at different times with different library preparation protocols. What the authors observed across the whole study: In beta out-of-frame sequences, excess twin sharing was weaker, because having fewer shared sequences lowered the signal-to-noise ratio. In monozygotic twins, recombination models systematically underestimated out-of-frame TCR alpha sharing, but the models matched the sharing seen between unrelated individuals. Fewer insertions were carried by abundant cord blood beta clonotypes; a weaker similar trend was observed in young adult naive repertoires, while no such trend was observed in memory repertoires. Because the same donors could not be followed over many years, the conclusions depended on cross-sectional statistical analysis. Zero-insertion analyses could be partly confounded by invariant T cells such as MAIT and iNKT, though diverse VJ usage argued against such confounding for most clonotypes. Out-of-frame TCR alpha sequences shared between twins showed an excess of low generation-probability sequences compared with coincidental sharing between unrelated individuals.

Every donor was a healthy Caucasian. Library preparation employed 5' RACE. For sequencing, an Illumina HiSeq 2000 was employed. A universal primer binding site was added through template switching, and the final cDNA carried a unique molecular identifier so that TCR cDNA molecules could be counted accurately. Specific primers in the conserved constant-segment region were used to synthesize first-strand cDNA for TCR alpha and beta chains. To control for contamination, every cDNA library was double barcoded, receiving both a SMART-Mk sample barcode and Illumina barcodes. TruSeq adapter sequences, together with Illumina sample barcodes, were added in two successive PCR steps. The TCR alpha and beta cDNA libraries were sequenced on the Illumina HiSeq platform using custom primers. The original methods were these. Raw reads were processed with MiGEC to extract unique molecular identifiers, and MiXCR was used to determine CDR3 positions. Recombination models were inferred per individual with the repgenHMM and IGoR tools using an EM algorithm. The analysis of shared clonotypes was done with the tcR package in R, with sharing normalized by the product of cloneset sizes. To study raw recombination without the effects of thymic and clonal selection, out-of-frame nonproductive sequences were analyzed. TCRdb reworked the public reads: Q25 trimming with fastp, MiXCR clone assembly, productive beta chains retained. Rows with one shared CDR3 protein collapse into an entry with the most common genes and DNA. The V and J calls and clone size come from TCRdb's table, not from the authors' own analysis. Recorded for this sample are some 1,700,000 distinct CDR3 sequences; about 32% of them occurred a single time. The leading ten clones occupy about 0.25% of the sample.

From a lookup of the germline V gene (reference sequence), CDR1 and CDR2 are LNHDA and SQIVND. Trimming removed 1 base from V and 9 bases from J, leaving 7 bases between the germline ends. CDR3 length: 12 amino acids, cysteine to phenylalanine. The only DNA kept is the CDR3, 36 bases in frame from the first base. This clonotype was detected a few times. The antigen it binds to is not known. The sample holds no much larger clone one base away, and base qualities are not on file. The V gene is TRBV19 and the J gene is TRBJ2-1, with the D gene not confidently named. The sequenced sample consisted of cord blood. The sequence was collected from a newborn girl in good health. The CDR3 loop reads CASSIVSGEQFF. The DNA sequence is as follows: TGTGCCAGTAGTATAGTTTCTGGTGAGCAGTTCTTC.